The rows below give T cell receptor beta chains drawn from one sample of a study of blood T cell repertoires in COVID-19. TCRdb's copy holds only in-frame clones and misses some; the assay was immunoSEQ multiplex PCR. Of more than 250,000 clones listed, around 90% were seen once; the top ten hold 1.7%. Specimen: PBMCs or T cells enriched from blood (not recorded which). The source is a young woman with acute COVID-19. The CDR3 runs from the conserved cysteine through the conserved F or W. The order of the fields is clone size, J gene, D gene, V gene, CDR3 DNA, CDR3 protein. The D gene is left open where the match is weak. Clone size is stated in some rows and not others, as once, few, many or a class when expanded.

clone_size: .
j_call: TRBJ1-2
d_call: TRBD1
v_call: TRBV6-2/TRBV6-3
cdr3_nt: TGTGCCAGCAGTTACTCGGGACAGGGGAACTATGGCTACACCTTC
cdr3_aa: CASSYSGQGNYGYTF

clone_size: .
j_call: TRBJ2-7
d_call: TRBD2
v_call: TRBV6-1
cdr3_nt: TGTGCCAGCAGTGAACCAACGGGGGGGACTAGCGGGAGAAACGAGCAGTACTTC
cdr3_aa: CASSEPTGGTSGRNEQYF

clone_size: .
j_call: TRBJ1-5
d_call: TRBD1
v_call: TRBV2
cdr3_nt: TGTGCCAGCAGTGTAGCAGGGGGAATAAATCAGCCCCAGCATTTT
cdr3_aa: CASSVAGGINQPQHF

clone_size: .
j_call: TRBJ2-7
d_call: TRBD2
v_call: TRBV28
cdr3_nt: TGTGCCAGCACCTCCGGGACTAGCATCTACGAGCAGTACTTC
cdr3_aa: CASTSGTSIYEQYF

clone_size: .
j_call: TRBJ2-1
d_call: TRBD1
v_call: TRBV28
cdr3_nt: TGTGCCAGCAGTTTAACAGGGGGTGGGAATGAGCAGTTCTTC
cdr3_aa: CASSLTGGGNEQFF

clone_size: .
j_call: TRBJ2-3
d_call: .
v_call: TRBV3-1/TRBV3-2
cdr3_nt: TGTGCCAGCAGCCAAGATCTAGGGGCCTCTTATACGCAGTATTTT
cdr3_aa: CASSQDLGASYTQYF

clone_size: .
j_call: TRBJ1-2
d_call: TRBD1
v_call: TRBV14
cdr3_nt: TGTGCCAGCAGCCAAGAAAATTGGACAGGGAAGATCTATGGCTACACCTTC
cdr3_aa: CASSQENWTGKIYGYTF

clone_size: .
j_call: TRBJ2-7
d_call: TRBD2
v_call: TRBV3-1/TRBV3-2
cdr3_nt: TGTGCCAGCAGCCCGGGGACTAGCGGGGGGCTCCTCGAGCAGTACTTC
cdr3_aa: CASSPGTSGGLLEQYF

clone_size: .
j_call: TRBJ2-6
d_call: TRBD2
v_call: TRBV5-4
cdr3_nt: TGTGCCAGCAGCTTAGGACTAGCAGGGGCCCGTGGGGCCAACGTCCTGACTTTC
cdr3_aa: CASSLGLAGARGANVLTF

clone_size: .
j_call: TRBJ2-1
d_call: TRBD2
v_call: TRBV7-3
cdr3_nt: TGTGCCAGCAGCCCGGAGCGGGGGAATGAGCAGTTCTTC
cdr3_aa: CASSPERGNEQFF

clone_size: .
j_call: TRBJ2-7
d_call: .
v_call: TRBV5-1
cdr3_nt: TGCGCCAGCAGCTCACGTGCCGGCTACGAGCAGTACTTC
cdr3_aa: CASSSRAGYEQYF

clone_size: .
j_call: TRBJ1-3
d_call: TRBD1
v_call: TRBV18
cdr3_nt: TGTGCCAGCTCTCCGACAGGGACGGGAAACACCATATATTTT
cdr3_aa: CASSPTGTGNTIYF

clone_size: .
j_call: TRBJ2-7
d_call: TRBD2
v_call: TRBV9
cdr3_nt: TGTGCCAGATGCGAGACCATGGCTAGCGGGAGGTTTAACGAGCAGTACTTC
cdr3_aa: CARCETMASGRFNEQYF

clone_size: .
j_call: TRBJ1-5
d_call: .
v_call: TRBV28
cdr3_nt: TGTGCCAGCACAGTACAGGTTCAGCCCCAGCATTTT
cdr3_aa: CASTVQVQPQHF

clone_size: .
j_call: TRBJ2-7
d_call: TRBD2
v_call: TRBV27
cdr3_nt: TGTGCCAGCAGTTTGAGGCGGGAGAGCTACGAGCAGTACTTC
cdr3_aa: CASSLRRESYEQYF

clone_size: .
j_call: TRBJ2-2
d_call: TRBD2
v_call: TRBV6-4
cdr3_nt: TGTGCCAGCAGCGACCAGCGGGGCAACACCGGGGAGCTGTTTTTT
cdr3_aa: CASSDQRGNTGELFF

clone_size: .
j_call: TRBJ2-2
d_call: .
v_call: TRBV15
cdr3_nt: TGTGCCACCAGCAGAGCGCGGGGATCGAACACCGGGGAGCTGTTTTTT
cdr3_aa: CATSRARGSNTGELFF

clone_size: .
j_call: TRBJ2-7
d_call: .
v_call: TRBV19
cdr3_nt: TGTGCCAGTAGTGTACAGGGCTACGAGCAGTACTTC
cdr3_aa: CASSVQGYEQYF

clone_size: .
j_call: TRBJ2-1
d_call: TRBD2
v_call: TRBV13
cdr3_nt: TGTGCCAGCAGCTTTCCCATCGGACTAGCCATGGGGAATGAGCAGTTCTTC
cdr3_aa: CASSFPIGLAMGNEQFF

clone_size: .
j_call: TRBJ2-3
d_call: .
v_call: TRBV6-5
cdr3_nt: TGTGCCAGCACCTCTCCGCGAGGGTCGGATACGCAGTATTTT
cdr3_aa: CASTSPRGSDTQYF

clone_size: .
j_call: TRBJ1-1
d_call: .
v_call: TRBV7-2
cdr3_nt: TGTGCCAGCAGCTACCGGGGAAGTGGGACTGAAGCTTTCTTT
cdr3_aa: CASSYRGSGTEAFF

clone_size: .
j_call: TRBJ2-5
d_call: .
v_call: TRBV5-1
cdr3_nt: TGCGCCAGCAGCTTCGCAGGGGGGCAACAAGAGACCCAGTACTTC
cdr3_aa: CASSFAGGQQETQYF

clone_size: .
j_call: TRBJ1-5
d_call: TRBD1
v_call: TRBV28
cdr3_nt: TGTGCCAGCAGTGCCGGGACAGCCTTTAAGGAGCCCCAGCATTTT
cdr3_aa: CASSAGTAFKEPQHF

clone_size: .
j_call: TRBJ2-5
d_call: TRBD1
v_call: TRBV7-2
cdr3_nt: TGTGCCAGCAGCTTACAAACAGGGGGCCAGGACTTC
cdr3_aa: CASSLQTGGQDF

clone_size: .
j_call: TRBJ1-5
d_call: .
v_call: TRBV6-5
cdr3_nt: TGTGCCAGCAGTTACTCTTGGGCAGGGGGCAATCAGCCCCAGCATTTT
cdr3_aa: CASSYSWAGGNQPQHF

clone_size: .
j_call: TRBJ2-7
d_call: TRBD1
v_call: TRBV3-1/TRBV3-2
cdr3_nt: TGTGCCAGCAGCCCAACAGGGGACGAGCAGTACTTC
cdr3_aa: CASSPTGDEQYF

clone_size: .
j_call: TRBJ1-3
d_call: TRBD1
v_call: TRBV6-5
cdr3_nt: TGTGCCAGCAGGGGACAGTCTGGCTCTGGAAACACCATATATTTT
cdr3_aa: CASRGQSGSGNTIYF

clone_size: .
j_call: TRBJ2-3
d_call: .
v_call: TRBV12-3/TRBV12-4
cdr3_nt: TGTGCCAGCAGTTTATTTAGTGAAGATACGCAGTATTTT
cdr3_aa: CASSLFSEDTQYF

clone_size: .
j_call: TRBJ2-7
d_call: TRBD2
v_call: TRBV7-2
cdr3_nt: TGTGCCAGCAGCTTACTAGCGGGAGCCTACGAGCAGTACTTC
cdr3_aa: CASSLLAGAYEQYF

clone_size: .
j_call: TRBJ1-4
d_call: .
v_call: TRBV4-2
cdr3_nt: TGTGCCAGCAGCACCCCGAGTCGGGAACTGTTTTTT
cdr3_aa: CASSTPSRELFF

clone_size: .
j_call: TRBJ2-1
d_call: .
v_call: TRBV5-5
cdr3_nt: TGTGCCAGCAGCTTGGTACAGGGAGGGTCCTACAATGAGCAGTTCTTC
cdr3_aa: CASSLVQGGSYNEQFF

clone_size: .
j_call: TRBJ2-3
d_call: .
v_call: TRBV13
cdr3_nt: TGTGCCAGCAGCCACCGAGGGAGGACAGATACGCAGTATTTT
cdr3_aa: CASSHRGRTDTQYF

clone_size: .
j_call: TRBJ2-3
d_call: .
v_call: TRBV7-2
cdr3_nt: TGTGCCAGCAGCTTAGAATACCGGGATACGCAGTATTTT
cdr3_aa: CASSLEYRDTQYF

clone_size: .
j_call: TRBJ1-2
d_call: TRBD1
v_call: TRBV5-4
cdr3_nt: TGTGCCAGCAGCTTGCAGGGGGCAAGGGATGGCTACACCTTC
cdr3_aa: CASSLQGARDGYTF

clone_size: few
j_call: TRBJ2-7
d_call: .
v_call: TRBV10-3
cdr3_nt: TGTGCCATCAGTGGCGGAACTCTTGTTAACGAGCAGTACTTC
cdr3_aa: CAISGGTLVNEQYF

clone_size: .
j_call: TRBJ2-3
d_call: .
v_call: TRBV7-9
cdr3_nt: TGTGCCAGCAGCTTTCACTCACCCAGCACAGATACGCAGTATTTT
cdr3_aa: CASSFHSPSTDTQYF

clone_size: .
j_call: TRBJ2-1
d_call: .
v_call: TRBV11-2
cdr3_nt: TGTGCCAGCAGCCGAGTCGGAGTAGCGGCAAATGTTGAGCAGTTCTTC
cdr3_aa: CASSRVGVAANVEQFF

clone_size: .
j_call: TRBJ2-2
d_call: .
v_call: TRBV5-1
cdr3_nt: TGCGCCAGCAGCTTGGTAGCGACTAACACCGGGGAGCTGTTTTTT
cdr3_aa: CASSLVATNTGELFF

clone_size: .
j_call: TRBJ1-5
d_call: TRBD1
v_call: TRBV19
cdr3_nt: TGTGCCAGTAGGACCGGGACAGGCGCCAATAGCAATCAGCCCCAGCATTTT
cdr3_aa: CASRTGTGANSNQPQHF

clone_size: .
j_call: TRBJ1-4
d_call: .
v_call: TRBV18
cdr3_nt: TGTGCCAGCTCACCCGGAGATGAAAAACTGTTTTTT
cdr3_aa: CASSPGDEKLFF

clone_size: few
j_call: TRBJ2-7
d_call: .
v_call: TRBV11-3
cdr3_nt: TGTGCCAGCAGCTCGACAAACGACTACGAGCAGTACTTC
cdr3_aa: CASSSTNDYEQYF

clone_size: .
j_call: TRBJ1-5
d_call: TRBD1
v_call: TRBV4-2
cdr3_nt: TGTGCCAGCAGCCAAGAAGGACAGGGGGCAGATCAGCCCCAGCATTTT
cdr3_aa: CASSQEGQGADQPQHF

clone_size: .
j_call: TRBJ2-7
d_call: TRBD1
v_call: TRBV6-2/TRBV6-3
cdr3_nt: TGTGCCAGCAGTCCGAGCACGACAGGGGGCTGGGAGCAGTACTTC
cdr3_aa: CASSPSTTGGWEQYF

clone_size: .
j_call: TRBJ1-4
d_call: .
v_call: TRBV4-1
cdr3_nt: TGCGCCAGCAGCCAAGTGCCCGGTGAAAAACTGTTTTTT
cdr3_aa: CASSQVPGEKLFF

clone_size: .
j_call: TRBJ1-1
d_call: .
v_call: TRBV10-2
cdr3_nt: TGCGCCAGCAGCATAGGGACACCTCTTATCTCTGAAGCTTTCTTT
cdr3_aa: CASSIGTPLISEAFF

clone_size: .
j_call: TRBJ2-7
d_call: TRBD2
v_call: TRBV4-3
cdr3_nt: TGCGCCAGCAGCCAAGATGTAGAGCGGGAGAGCTCCTACGAGCAGTACTTC
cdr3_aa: CASSQDVERESSYEQYF

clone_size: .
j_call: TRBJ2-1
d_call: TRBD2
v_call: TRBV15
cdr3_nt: TGTGCCACCAGCAGTCCGCCGGGACTAGGCTACAATGAGCAGTTCTTC
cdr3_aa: CATSSPPGLGYNEQFF

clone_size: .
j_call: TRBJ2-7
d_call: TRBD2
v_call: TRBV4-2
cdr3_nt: TGTGCCAGCAGCCAAGGCGGGGCGGGAGTAATCGCCTACGAGCAGTACTTC
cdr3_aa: CASSQGGAGVIAYEQYF

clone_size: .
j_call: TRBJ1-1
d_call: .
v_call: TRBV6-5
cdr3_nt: TGTGCCAGCAGTTCACGGAACAGGAACACTGAAGCTTTCTTT
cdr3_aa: CASSSRNRNTEAFF

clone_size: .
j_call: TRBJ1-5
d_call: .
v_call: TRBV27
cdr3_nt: TGTGCCCACCCCCGGACTGGGGGCAATCAGCCCCAGCATTTT
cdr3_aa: CAHPRTGGNQPQHF

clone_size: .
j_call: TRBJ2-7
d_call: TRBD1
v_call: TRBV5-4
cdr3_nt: TGTGCCAGCAGCTTGATCCGGGACAGTGCCTACGAGCAGTACTTC
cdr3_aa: CASSLIRDSAYEQYF

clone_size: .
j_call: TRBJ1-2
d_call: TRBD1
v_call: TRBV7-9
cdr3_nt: TGTGCCAGCAGCTTAGAGGGCAGGGGGTATCGGTATGGCTACACCTTC
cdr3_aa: CASSLEGRGYRYGYTF

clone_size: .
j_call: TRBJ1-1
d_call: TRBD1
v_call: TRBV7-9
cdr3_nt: TGTGCCAGCAGCCCGACAGGGACGAACACTGAAGCTTTCTTT
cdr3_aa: CASSPTGTNTEAFF

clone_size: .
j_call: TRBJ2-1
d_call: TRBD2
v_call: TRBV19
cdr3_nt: TGTGCCAGTAGTAGGGGGTTGACTAGCGGGATCAGGTCCTACAATGAGCAGTTCTTC
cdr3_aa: CASSRGLTSGIRSYNEQFF